These T cell receptor beta chains were read from a single sample in a study of T cell clones after liver transplantation. Using immunoSEQ multiplex PCR, the repertoire was profiled, and TCRdb retains in-frame clones only, with some absent. The repertoire holds roughly 56,000 clones, with more than 65% as singletons. Here the sequenced sample was CD4+ T cells from blood, taken approximately 52 months after liver transplant. The receptors derive from a human patient who received a liver transplant. The graft donor may have given rise to some T cells. Each CDR3 is given with its conserved first and last residue. The order of the fields is clone size, V gene, D gene, J gene, CDR3 DNA, CDR3 protein. A D gene is named only where the DNA matches it firmly. Clone sizes are given selectively: once, few, many, or a class where the clone is expanded.

>-|TRBV5-6|TRBD1|TRBJ1-5
TGTGCCAGCAGCTTGACCGGACAGGCATATCAGCCCCAGCATTTT
CASSLTGQAYQPQHF
>few|TRBV6-5|TRBD1|TRBJ1-2
TGTGCCAGCAGTTACTCCCGGACAGGGGGCAGCTATGGCTACACCTTC
CASSYSRTGGSYGYTF
>-|TRBV6-6|-|TRBJ1-5
TGTGCCAGCAGTTACCGGGATAGCAATCAGCCCCAGCATTTT
CASSYRDSNQPQHF
>-|TRBV27|TRBD1|TRBJ1-1
TGTGCCAGCAGTTTCGCAACAGGGGTCACTGAAGCTTTCTTT
CASSFATGVTEAFF
>-|TRBV2|TRBD1|TRBJ2-7
TGTGCCAGCAGTGAACAGGGGGCTAACGAGCAGTACTTC
CASSEQGANEQYF
>-|TRBV28|-|TRBJ1-5
TGTGCCAGCAGTTTACTAGGACAGCCCCAGCATTTT
CASSLLGQPQHF
>-|TRBV2|TRBD2|TRBJ2-1
TGTGCCAGCAGTGCTACTAGCGGGGGCAATGAGCAGTTCTTC
CASSATSGGNEQFF
>-|TRBV28|-|TRBJ2-3
TGTGCCAGCAGTTTAGGGGGGCCCGCAGATACGCAGTATTTT
CASSLGGPADTQYF
>-|TRBV19|TRBD2|TRBJ2-2
TGTGCCAGTAGTATTCTAGCGGGGACGAACACCGGGGAGCTGTTTTTT
CASSILAGTNTGELFF
>few|TRBV7-2|TRBD1|TRBJ2-7
TGTGCCAGCAGCTTAGGGAGGGACAGGGGTACCTACGAGCAGTACTTC
CASSLGRDRGTYEQYF
>-|TRBV7-2|-|TRBJ2-3
TGTGCCAGCAGCTTAATCAAATTTGGCGGGGGCACAGATACGCAGTATTTT
CASSLIKFGGGTDTQYF
>-|TRBV28|TRBD1|TRBJ2-2
TGTGCCAGCAGTGAGGACAGGGGGTCTAACACCGGGGAGCTGTTTTTT
CASSEDRGSNTGELFF
>few|TRBV7-2|-|TRBJ2-2
TGTGCCAGCAGCTTAGGATTAGGGGTGGCCGGGGAGCTGTTTTTT
CASSLGLGVAGELFF
>-|TRBV19|TRBD1|TRBJ1-5
TGTGCCAGTAGCCGGGACAGCTCTTATCAGCCCCAGCATTTT
CASSRDSSYQPQHF
>-|TRBV6-1|-|TRBJ1-3
TGTGCCAGCAGTGAAGTAGGAAACACCATATATTTT
CASSEVGNTIYF
>-|TRBV11-2|-|TRBJ2-3
TGTGCCAGCAGCTTATTGGTTAGCACAGATACGCAGTATTTT
CASSLLVSTDTQYF
>-|TRBV5-6|-|TRBJ1-2
TGTGCCAGCAGCGGCGGGCAGGGGAAGCCGAACTATGGCTACACCTTC
CASSGGQGKPNYGYTF
>once|TRBV9|TRBD1|TRBJ1-2
TGTGCCAGCAGCGTAAGCGAACGACAGGGGAGCTACACCTTC
CASSVSERQGSYTF
>once|TRBV5-4|TRBD2|TRBJ2-7
TGTGCCAGCAGCTTGGAGACTAGCGGGGGGAAAGCCTACGAGCAGTACTTC
CASSLETSGGKAYEQYF
>-|TRBV18|-|TRBJ1-5
TGTGCCAGCTCACCCGTAGGGGTTAGCAATCAGCCCCAGCATTTT
CASSPVGVSNQPQHF
>-|TRBV5-1|TRBD2|TRBJ2-1
TGCGCCAGCATAAGAGATAGCGCGGGGGGACTCAATGAGCAGTTCTTC
CASIRDSAGGLNEQFF
>-|TRBV12-5|-|TRBJ1-1
TGTGCTAGTGGTTCTCCGGAAAGGACTGAAGCTTTCTTT
CASGSPERTEAFF
>-|TRBV10-1|-|TRBJ2-3
TGCGCCAGCAGTGATTCCGGGACTCTAAGCACAGATACGCAGTATTTT
CASSDSGTLSTDTQYF
>-|TRBV19|-|TRBJ1-2
TGTGCCAGTAGCCCCGCCACAGTAAAGGGTTATGGCTACACCTTC
CASSPATVKGYGYTF
>-|TRBV29-1|TRBD2|TRBJ2-3
TGCAGCGTTGATGGGTTTCGGGGGGTGGGCACAGATACGCAGTATTTT
CSVDGFRGVGTDTQYF
>-|TRBV6-1|TRBD1|TRBJ1-1
TGTGCCACCGAGATTGGGGACAGGGCCTCTGAAGCTTTCTTT
CATEIGDRASEAFF
>-|TRBV9|-|TRBJ1-2
TGTGCCAGCAGCGTAGGGGCCCAGGGCTCTGGCTACACCTTC
CASSVGAQGSGYTF
>-|TRBV10-2|TRBD1|TRBJ1-4
TGCGCCAGCAGGCAGGGGGGCGGCGGCGAAAAACTGTTTTTT
CASRQGGGGEKLFF
>few|TRBV30|-|TRBJ1-1
TGTGCCTGGAGCCCTGACGGGGGCTGGCGCACTGAAGCTTTCTTT
CAWSPDGGWRTEAFF
>-|TRBV11-2|TRBD1|TRBJ1-4
TGTGCCAGCAGTGCCGACAGGGCTAGTGAAAAACTGTTTTTT
CASSADRASEKLFF
>-|TRBV5-6|-|TRBJ2-3
TGTGCCAGCAGCTTTTTCGGTAGCGGCACAGATACGCAGTATTTT
CASSFFGSGTDTQYF
>-|TRBV6-5|-|TRBJ2-7
TGTGCCAGCAGTTCCCGGGACTCCTCCTACGAGCAGTACTTC
CASSSRDSSYEQYF
>-|TRBV19|-|TRBJ1-4
TGTGCCAGTAGTACCAGACACGCAACTAATGAAAAACTGTTTTTT
CASSTRHATNEKLFF
>-|TRBV6-1|TRBD1|TRBJ2-7
TGTGCCAGCAGCCTCGGGACAGGGGCGTACTTC
CASSLGTGAYF
>few|TRBV5-1|-|TRBJ1-4
TGCGCCAGCAGCTTGGGAACCCAAACTGGTGAAAAACTGTTTTTT
CASSLGTQTGEKLFF
>-|TRBV6-5|-|TRBJ1-5
TGTGCCCGCGGGGGGGCAGGAGGTTTTCAGCCCCAGCATTTT
CARGGAGGFQPQHF
>once|TRBV10-3|TRBD1|TRBJ2-3
TGTGCCATCAGGCCGGGACAGGGTGATATTCCGTATTTT
CAIRPGQGDIPYF
>-|TRBV2|-|TRBJ1-4
TGTGCCAGCAGACAGGACAGTGCTGCAACTAATGAAAAACTGTTTTTT
CASRQDSAATNEKLFF
>-|TRBV19|TRBD1|TRBJ1-2
TGTGCCAGTAGTTCGGGACAGGGGACTAACTATGGCTACACCTTC
CASSSGQGTNYGYTF
>-|TRBV15|TRBD2|TRBJ2-5
TGTGCCACCAGCCGGGGGATCAGCGGGGGCCCTCAAGAGACCCAGTACTTC
CATSRGISGGPQETQYF
>few|TRBV19|TRBD1|TRBJ2-7
TGTGCCAGTAGTATAGATTGGGACAGCTACGAGCAGTACTTC
CASSIDWDSYEQYF
>-|TRBV30|TRBD1|TRBJ1-2
TGTGCCTGGAGTAGGGACAGGACCAGAGACTATGGCTACACCTTC
CAWSRDRTRDYGYTF
>-|TRBV5-1|-|TRBJ2-7
TGCGCCAGCAGCTTGGGGCAGACAAGCTCCTACGAGCAGTACTTC
CASSLGQTSSYEQYF
>-|TRBV28|-|TRBJ2-2
TGTGCCAGCAGTCCGGGGGCCCCGAACGGGGAGCTGTTTTTT
CASSPGAPNGELFF
>-|TRBV5-6|-|TRBJ2-3
TGTGCCAGCAGTTTGGGACACCTGGGAGATACGCAGTATTTT
CASSLGHLGDTQYF
>-|TRBV6-4|TRBD2|TRBJ2-2
TGTGCCAGCAGGACTAGCTCTAACACCGGGGAGCTGTTTTTT
CASRTSSNTGELFF
>-|TRBV5-1|-|TRBJ1-4
TGCGCCACGACCCCGGGGGATGGGGCTAATGAAAAACTGTTTTTT
CATTPGDGANEKLFF
>-|TRBV10-3|TRBD1|TRBJ1-1
TGTGCCATCAGTCCGACAGGGGCCCTTAACACTGAAGCTTTCTTT
CAISPTGALNTEAFF
>-|TRBV6-6|-|TRBJ1-3
TGTGCCAGCACCCCGACAGCTGGAAACACCATATATTTT
CASTPTAGNTIYF
>many|TRBV6-6|-|TRBJ1-5
TGTGCCAGCAGTCCGGTACAGCGCAGCAATCAGCCCCAGCATTTT
CASSPVQRSNQPQHF
>-|TRBV6-1|-|TRBJ2-3
TGTGCCAGCAGATGGGGACCCACAGATACGCAGTATTTT
CASRWGPTDTQYF
>many|TRBV25-1|-|TRBJ1-6
TGTGCCAGCAGTGAATATCGGGGGGGTTTGGGAAGCTCACCCCTCCACTTT
CASSEYRGGLGSSPLHF
>-|TRBV18|-|TRBJ1-1
TGTGCCAGCTCCCCGACAGAGGCATACACTGAAGCTTTCTTT
CASSPTEAYTEAFF
>-|TRBV19|-|TRBJ1-1
TGTGCCAGTACCACAGGGAATATGAACACTGAAGCTTTCTTT
CASTTGNMNTEAFF
>few|TRBV19|-|TRBJ2-7
TGTGCCAGTAGTCCGGCCCGGGGGGCCGGTGGTTACGAGCAGTACTTC
CASSPARGAGGYEQYF